The source of this T cell receptor (beta chain) is a study of CD8 T cells in ankylosing spondylitis. Notes on the study in general: Matched ankylosing spondylitis synovial fluid reportedly contained a significantly enriched population of disease-linked clones. Ankylosing spondylitis blood appeared to carry a characteristic TCR beta motif of roughly 8 highly homologous variants.

Germline CDR1 reads SEHNR; CDR2 reads FQNEAQ (reference sequence). With V trimmed by 5 bases and J by 2 bases, 9 bases remained unmatched. The CDR3 sequence is 16 residues long. On this clonotype: What it binds is unknown.

TCRdb used MiXCR to reprocess the 5' RACE reads, holding one entry per CDR3 protein. The table includes 450,000 or so distinct CDR3 sequences, roughly a quarter detected once. The sequenced sample consisted of blood, either unsorted or a sorted T cell fraction (not recorded which). The receptor comes from a male donor with ankylosing spondylitis. The rearrangement links TRBV7-9 to TRBJ2-3; 8 nucleotides line up with TRBD2. CDR3 nucleotide sequence: TGTGCCAGCAGCCCTCCGGGACTAGAGGCCACAGATACGCAGTATTTT. As protein: CASSPPGLEATDTQYF.